This T cell receptor (beta chain) stems from a study of T-cell reconstitution after alpha-beta-depleted transplantation in children. Library preparation (for TCRbeta) was performed with unique molecular identifiers. In TCRdb, the PCR reads were re-called with MiXCR into one record per CDR3 protein. The data contain about 980,000 distinct CDR3 sequences, under 30% of them seen just once; the ten biggest clones take up 25% to 35%. CDR3 length: 19 residues. Per the germline V gene, CDR1 is SGHDT and CDR2 is YYEEEE. With 0 bases clipped from V and 5 bases from J, the junction kept 15 bases outside the gene matches.

This chain links TRBV5-6 with TRBJ2-2, with 8 nucleotides matching TRBD2. This material consisted of PBMCs, mostly from graft donor cells, taken 360 days after TCRalphabeta/CD19-depleted stem cell transplant. This clonotype was obtained from a boy under three years old who had a stem cell transplant for SCID, so the T cells may come from the graft donor. Here the CDR3 reads CASSLAAGRGGRKTGELFF. Here the CDR3 DNA reads TGTGCCAGCAGCTTGGCCGCGGGTCGGGGGGGCCGAAAAACCGGGGAGCTGTTTTTT. The complete variable domain, with remaining parts taken from reference TRBV5-6 and TRBJ2-2, reads DAGVTQSPTHLIKTRGQQVTLRCSPKSGHDTVSWYQQALGQGPQFIFQYYEEEERQRGNFPDRFSGHQFPNYSSELNVNALLLGDSALYLCASSLAAGRGGRKTGELFFGEGSRLTVL.